This note documents a single TCR beta chain sequence. The source of the sample is a study of regulatory T cells in long-lasting Graves disease. The time point is: newly diagnosed GD, antithyroid drugs for less than 3 months. PBMC RNA served as the TCR library source. Researchers made TCR beta libraries by using iRepertoire HTBI primers and running Arm-PCR on CDR3 regions. Original processing notes: Segment identification across samples yielded 55 to 65 TRBV and 12 to 15 TRBJ segments. MiXCR was run by TCRdb on the multiplex PCR reads, yielding one entry per CDR3 protein. V and J calls and clone size were set by TCRdb, not the authors. The sample lists 530,000 or so distinct CDR3 sequences, 15% to 20% occurring once. The CDR3 loop spans 14 amino acids. The V gene lost 1 base and the J gene lost 8 bases, with 11 bases spanning the gap. The same data also went into a second study, on T cells in Graves' hyperthyroidism and ophthalmopathy.

The sample consisted of peripheral blood mononuclear cells (PBMCs), taken at new diagnosis, from a patient treated with antithyroid drugs. The chain links TRBV12-3 or TRBV12-4 to TRBJ1-4, with D unclear. The TCR originated in a man younger than 35 with Graves disease. This CDR3 is CASSLVATDEKLFF. DNA for the CDR3: TGTGCCAGCAGTTTAGTGGCGACGGACGAAAAACTGTTTTTT.